This record covers a single T cell receptor beta chain. What it binds is not known. The data derive from a study of early T cells in non-severe SARS-CoV-2 infection. Study at large: Sequencing targeted bulk RNA from unsorted whole blood, leaving chains unpaired.

Points from the study as a whole: Matching results from VDJdb favored anti-spike CD8 responses, leaving private and CD4 specificities undetected.

V lost 7 bases, J lost 0 bases, and 14 bases lay in between. The CDR3 covers 14 residues. The germline V gene encodes CDR1 SQVTM and CDR2 ANQGSEA. The library protocol tagged individual cDNA molecules with unique molecular identifiers. Via MiXCR, TCRdb re-called the 5' RACE reads, giving one row per CDR3 protein. Of about 62,000 distinct CDR3 sequences listed, roughly a tenth were seen once; the top ten hold less than 1.5%. Sequencing input: whole blood. The J gene is TRBJ2-3, the V gene TRBV29-1; no firm D call. The TCR originated in an adult who was a healthcare worker with PCR-confirmed SARS-CoV-2 infection or an uninfected control (not recorded which). The CDR3 protein is CSGVVGSSTDTQYF. The CDR3 DNA follows: TGCAGCGGTGTGGTGGGATCGAGCACAGATACGCAGTATTTT.